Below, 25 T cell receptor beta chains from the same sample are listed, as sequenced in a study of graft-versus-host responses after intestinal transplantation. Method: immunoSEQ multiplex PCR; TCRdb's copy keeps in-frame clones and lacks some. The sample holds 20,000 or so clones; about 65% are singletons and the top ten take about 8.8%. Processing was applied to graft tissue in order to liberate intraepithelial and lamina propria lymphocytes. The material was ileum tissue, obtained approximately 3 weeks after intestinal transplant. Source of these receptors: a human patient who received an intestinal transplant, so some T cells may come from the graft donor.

CDR3 DNA: TGTGCCAGCAGCCTAAAGCTGGACAGGGCAACGCGTAATTCACCCCTCCACTTT. Encoded protein: CASSLKLDRATRNSPLHF. V and J are TRBV7-2 and TRBJ1-6; 8 bases match TRBD1. CDR1 and CDR2 (germline): SGHTA, FQGNSA. Trimming took 5 bases from V and 6 from J; bases not matched to a gene: 15. The CDR3 sequence is 18 residues long.

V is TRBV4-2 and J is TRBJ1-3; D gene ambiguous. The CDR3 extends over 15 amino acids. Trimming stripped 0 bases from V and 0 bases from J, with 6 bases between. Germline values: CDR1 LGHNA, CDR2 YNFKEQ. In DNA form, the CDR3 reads TGTGCCAGCAGCCAAGAGGTACTCTCTGGAAACACCATATATTTT. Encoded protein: CASSQEVLSGNTIYF.

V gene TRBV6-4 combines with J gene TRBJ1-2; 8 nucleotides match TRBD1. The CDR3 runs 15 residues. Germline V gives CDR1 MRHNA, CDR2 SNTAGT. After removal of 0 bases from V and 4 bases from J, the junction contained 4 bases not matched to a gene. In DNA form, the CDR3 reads TGTGCCAGCAGTGACTCGAGTACAGGGGGCTATGGCTACACCTTC. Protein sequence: CASSDSSTGGYGYTF.

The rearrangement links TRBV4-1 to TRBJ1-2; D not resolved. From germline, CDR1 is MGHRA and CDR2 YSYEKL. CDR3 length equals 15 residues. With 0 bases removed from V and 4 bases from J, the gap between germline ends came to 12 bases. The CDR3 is CASSQDSGFLYGYTF. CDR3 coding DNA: TGCGCCAGCAGCCAAGATTCGGGGTTTCTCTATGGCTACACCTTC.

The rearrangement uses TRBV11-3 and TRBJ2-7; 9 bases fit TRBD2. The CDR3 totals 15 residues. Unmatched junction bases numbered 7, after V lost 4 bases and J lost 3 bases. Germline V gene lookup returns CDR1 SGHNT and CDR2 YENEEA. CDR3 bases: TGTGCCAGCAGCTCCCTAGCGGGGAGCATCTACGAGCAGTACTTC. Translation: CASSSLAGSIYEQYF. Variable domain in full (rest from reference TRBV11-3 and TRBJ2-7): EAGVVQSPRYKIIEKKQPVAFWCNPISGHNTLYWYLQNLGQGPELLIRYENEEAVDDSQLPKDRFSAERLKGVDSTLKIQPAELGDSAVYLCASSSLAGSIYEQYFGPGTRLTVT.

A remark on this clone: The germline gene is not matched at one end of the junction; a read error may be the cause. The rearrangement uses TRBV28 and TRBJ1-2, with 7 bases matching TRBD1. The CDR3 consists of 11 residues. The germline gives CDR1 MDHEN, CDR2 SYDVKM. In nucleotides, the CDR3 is TGTGCCAGCAGTTGCCAGGGACAGCCGAACTTC. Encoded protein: CASSCQGQPNF.

The CDR3 is CASSEPFGTGANEQYF. The CDR3 DNA is TGTGCCAGCAGTGAGCCTTTTGGGACAGGGGCCAACGAGCAGTACTTC. The J gene is TRBJ2-7, the V gene TRBV6-1; 10 nucleotides align to TRBD1. Germline CDR1 and CDR2: MNHNS and SASEGT. This CDR3 is built from 16 residues. The V and J ends lost 3 bases and 5 bases, in that order; junction bases with no gene match: 10.

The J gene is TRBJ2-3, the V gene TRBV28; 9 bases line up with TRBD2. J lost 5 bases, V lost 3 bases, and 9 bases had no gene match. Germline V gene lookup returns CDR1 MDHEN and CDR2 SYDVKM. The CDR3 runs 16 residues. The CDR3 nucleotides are TGTGCCAGCAGTTTGGAAGGCGGGGGGGCGAGAGATACGCAGTATTTT. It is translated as CASSLEGGGARDTQYF.

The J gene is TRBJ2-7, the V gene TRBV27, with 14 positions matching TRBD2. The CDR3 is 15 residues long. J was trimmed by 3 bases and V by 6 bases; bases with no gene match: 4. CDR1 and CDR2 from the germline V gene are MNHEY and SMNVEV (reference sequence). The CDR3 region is CASRKGLAGVYEQYF. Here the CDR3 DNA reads TGTGCCAGCAGGAAGGGACTAGCGGGAGTCTACGAGCAGTACTTC.

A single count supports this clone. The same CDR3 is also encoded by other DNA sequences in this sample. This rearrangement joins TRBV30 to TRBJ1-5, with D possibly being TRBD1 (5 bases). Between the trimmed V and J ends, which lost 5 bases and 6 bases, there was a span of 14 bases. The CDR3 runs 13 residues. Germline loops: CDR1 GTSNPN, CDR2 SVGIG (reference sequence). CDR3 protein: CAWAGQGGQPQHF. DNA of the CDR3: TGTGCCTGGGCTGGGCAGGGCGGTCAGCCCCAGCATTTT.

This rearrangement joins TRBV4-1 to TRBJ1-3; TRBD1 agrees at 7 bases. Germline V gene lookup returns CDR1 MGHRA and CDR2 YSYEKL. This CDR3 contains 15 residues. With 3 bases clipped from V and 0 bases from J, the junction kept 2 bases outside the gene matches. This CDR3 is CASSQSGGSGNTIYF. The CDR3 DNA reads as TGCGCCAGCAGCCAGTCAGGGGGCTCTGGAAACACCATATATTTT.

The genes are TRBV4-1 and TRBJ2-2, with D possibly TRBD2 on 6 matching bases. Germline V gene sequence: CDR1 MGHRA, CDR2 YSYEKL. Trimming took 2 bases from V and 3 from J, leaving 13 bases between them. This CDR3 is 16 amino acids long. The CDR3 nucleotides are TGCGCCAGCAGCCAATCTATGCGGGGTCACACCGGGGAGCTGTTTTTT. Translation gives CASSQSMRGHTGELFF.

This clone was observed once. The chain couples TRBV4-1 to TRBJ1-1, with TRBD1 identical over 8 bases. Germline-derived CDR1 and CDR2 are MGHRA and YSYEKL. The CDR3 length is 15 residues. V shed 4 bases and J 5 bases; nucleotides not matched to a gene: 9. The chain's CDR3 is CASSLGQAPWTEAFF. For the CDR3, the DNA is TGCGCCAGCAGCCTGGGACAGGCACCTTGGACTGAAGCTTTCTTT.

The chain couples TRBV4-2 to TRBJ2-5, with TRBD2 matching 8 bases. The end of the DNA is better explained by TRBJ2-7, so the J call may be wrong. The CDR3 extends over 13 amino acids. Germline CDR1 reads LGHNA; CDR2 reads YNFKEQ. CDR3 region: CASSYGGGYEQYF. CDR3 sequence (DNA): TGTGCCAGCAGCTACGGGGGGGGGTACGAGCAGTACTTC.

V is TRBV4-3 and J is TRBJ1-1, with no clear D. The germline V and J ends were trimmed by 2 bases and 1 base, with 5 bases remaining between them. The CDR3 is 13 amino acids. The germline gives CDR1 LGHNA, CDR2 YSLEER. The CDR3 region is CASSQYRNTEAFF. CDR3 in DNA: TGCGCCAGCAGCCAATACAGGAACACTGAAGCTTTCTTT.

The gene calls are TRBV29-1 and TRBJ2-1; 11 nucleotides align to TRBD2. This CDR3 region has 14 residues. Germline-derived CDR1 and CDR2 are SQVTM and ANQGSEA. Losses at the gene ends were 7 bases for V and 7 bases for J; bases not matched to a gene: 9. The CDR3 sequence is CSALAGGRLNEQFF. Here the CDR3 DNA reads TGCAGCGCCCTAGCGGGGGGCAGGTTGAATGAGCAGTTCTTC.

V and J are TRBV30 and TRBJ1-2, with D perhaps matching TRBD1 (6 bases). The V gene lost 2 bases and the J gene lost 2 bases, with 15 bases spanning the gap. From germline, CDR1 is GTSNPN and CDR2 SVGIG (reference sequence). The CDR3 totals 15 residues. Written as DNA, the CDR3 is TGTGCCTGGAGTTTCCTTCGGACAGCAAACTATGGCTACACCTTC. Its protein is CAWSFLRTANYGYTF.

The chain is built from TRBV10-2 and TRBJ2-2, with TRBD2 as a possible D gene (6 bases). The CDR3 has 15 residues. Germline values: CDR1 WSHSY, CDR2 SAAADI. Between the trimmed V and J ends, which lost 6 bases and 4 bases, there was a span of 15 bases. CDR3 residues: CASRAGTAGTGELFF. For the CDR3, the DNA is TGCGCCAGCAGGGCCGGGACTGCAGGCACCGGGGAGCTGTTTTTT.

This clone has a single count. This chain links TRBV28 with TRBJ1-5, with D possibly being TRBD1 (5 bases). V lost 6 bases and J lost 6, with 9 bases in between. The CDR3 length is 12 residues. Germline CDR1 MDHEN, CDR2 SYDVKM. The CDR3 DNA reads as TGTGCCAGCAGGGGGCAAGGTCAGCCCCAGCATTTT. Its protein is CASRGQGQPQHF. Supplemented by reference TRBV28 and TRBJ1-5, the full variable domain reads DVKVTQSSRYLVKRTGEKVFLECVQDMDHENMFWYRQDPGLGLRLIYFSYDVKMKEKGDIPEGYSVSREKKERFSLILESASTNQTSMYLCASRGQGQPQHFGDGTRLSIL.

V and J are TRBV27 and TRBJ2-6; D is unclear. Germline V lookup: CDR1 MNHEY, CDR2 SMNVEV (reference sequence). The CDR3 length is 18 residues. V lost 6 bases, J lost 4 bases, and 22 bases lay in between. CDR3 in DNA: TGTGCCAGCAGAACTTTCGAGGCGTATTATTCCGGGGCCAACGTCCTGACTTTC. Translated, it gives CASRTFEAYYSGANVLTF.

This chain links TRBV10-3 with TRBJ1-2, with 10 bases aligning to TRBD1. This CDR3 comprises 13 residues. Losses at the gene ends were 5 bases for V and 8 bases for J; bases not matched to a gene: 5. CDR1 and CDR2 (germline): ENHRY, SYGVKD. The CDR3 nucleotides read TGTGCCATCAGTAAGGGACAGGGGAGCGGCTACACCTTC. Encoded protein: CAISKGQGSGYTF.

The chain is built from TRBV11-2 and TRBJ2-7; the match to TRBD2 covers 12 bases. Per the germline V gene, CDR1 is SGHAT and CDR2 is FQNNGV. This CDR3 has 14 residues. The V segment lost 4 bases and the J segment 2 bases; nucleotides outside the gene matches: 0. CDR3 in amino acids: CASSSSGRAYEQYF. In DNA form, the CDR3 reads TGTGCCAGCAGCTCTAGCGGGAGGGCCTACGAGCAGTACTTC.

The CDR3 DNA reads TGTGCCAGTAGTTCAACAGGGGGCCTTTTGTCCGGGGCCAACGTCCTGACTTTC. It is translated as CASSSTGGLLSGANVLTF. The J gene is TRBJ2-6, the V gene TRBV19; 9 bases fit TRBD1. V lost 5 bases and J lost 4; bases outside the gene matches: 12. The germline V gene has CDR1 LNHDA and CDR2 SQIVND (reference sequence). The CDR3 totals 18 residues. The full variable domain, its missing parts supplied by reference TRBV19 and TRBJ2-6, is DGGITQSPKYLFRKEGQNVTLSCEQNLNHDAMYWYRQDPGQGLRLIYYSQIVNDFQKGDIAEGYSVSREKKESFPLTVTSAQKNPTAFYLCASSSTGGLLSGANVLTFGAGSRLTVL.

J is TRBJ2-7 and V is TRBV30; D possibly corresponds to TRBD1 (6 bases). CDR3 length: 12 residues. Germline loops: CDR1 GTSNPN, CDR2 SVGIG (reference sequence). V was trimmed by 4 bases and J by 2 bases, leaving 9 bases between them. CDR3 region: CAWKQGTYEQYF. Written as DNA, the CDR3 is TGTGCCTGGAAACAGGGCACCTACGAGCAGTACTTC.

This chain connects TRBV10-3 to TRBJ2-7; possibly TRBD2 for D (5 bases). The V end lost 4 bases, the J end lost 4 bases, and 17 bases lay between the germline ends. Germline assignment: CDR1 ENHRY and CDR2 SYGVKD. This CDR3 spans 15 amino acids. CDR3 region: CAISVAFGDLYEQYF. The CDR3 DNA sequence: TGTGCCATCAGTGTAGCGTTTGGGGATTTATACGAGCAGTACTTC.